This is a list of T cell receptor beta chains from one sample in a study of CD8 T cells in Susac syndrome. TCRdb reanalysed the immunoSEQ multiplex PCR reads using MiXCR and keeps one entry per CDR3 protein. In the table there are 70,000 to 100,000 distinct CDR3 sequences, around 96% of which are singletons. The sequencing input was CD8+ T cells from PBMCs. Receptors originate from a human donor with Susac syndrome. Each CDR3 is given with its conserved first and last residue. Fields, in order: CDR3 protein, CDR3 DNA, J gene, V gene, clone size, D gene. A D gene is named only where the DNA matches it firmly. Rows give clone size only sometimes, using once, few, many, or a class for an expanded clone.

CDR3: CATRATGGNQPQHF
DNA: TGTGCCACTCGGGCCACGGGTGGAAATCAGCCCCAGCATTTT
J: TRBJ1-5
V: TRBV27
size: once
D: NA

CDR3: CASSLPRTEGYQETQYF
DNA: TGTGCCAGCAGTTTACCGCGGACAGAAGGGTACCAAGAGACCCAGTACTTC
J: TRBJ2-5
V: TRBV28
size: NA
D: NA

CDR3: CASSTQGLYSGANVLTF
DNA: TGTGCCAGCAGCACCCAGGGGTTATACTCTGGGGCCAACGTCCTGACTTTC
J: TRBJ2-6
V: TRBV5-4
size: NA
D: NA

CDR3: CACLTGGPSF
DNA: TGTGCCTGCCTGACAGGGGGGCCAAGCTTT
J: TRBJ1-1
V: TRBV30
size: NA
D: TRBD1

CDR3: CAWSAYRGDNYGYTF
DNA: TGTGCCTGGAGTGCTTACAGGGGAGATAACTATGGCTACACCTTC
J: TRBJ1-2
V: TRBV30
size: NA
D: TRBD1

CDR3: CSVMGQGTEKLFF
DNA: TGCAGCGTGATGGGACAGGGTACTGAAAAACTGTTTTTT
J: TRBJ1-4
V: TRBV29-1
size: NA
D: TRBD1

CDR3: CASSLYPGQKSGELFF
DNA: TGTGCCAGCAGTTTATACCCCGGGCAGAAGAGCGGGGAGCTGTTTTTT
J: TRBJ2-2
V: TRBV27
size: NA
D: NA

CDR3: CASSLEGSVNTEAFF
DNA: TGTGCCAGCAGCCTGGAGGGCAGTGTGAACACTGAAGCTTTCTTT
J: TRBJ1-1
V: TRBV14
size: NA
D: NA

CDR3: CASSPGARWDTEAFF
DNA: TGTGCCAGCTCACCGGGCGCCCGATGGGACACTGAAGCTTTCTTT
J: TRBJ1-1
V: TRBV18
size: once
D: NA

CDR3: CASSVQGEVGIQYF
DNA: TGTGCCAGCAGCGTACAGGGGGAGGTGGGCATTCAGTACTTC
J: TRBJ2-4
V: TRBV9
size: NA
D: NA

CDR3: CASRPGGRTDTQYF
DNA: TGTGCCAGCAGGCCCGGGGGGAGGACAGATACGCAGTATTTT
J: TRBJ2-3
V: TRBV28
size: NA
D: TRBD2

CDR3: CASSPLQGQSHEQYF
DNA: TGTGCCAGCAGTCCGCTCCAGGGGCAGTCCCACGAGCAGTACTTC
J: TRBJ2-7
V: TRBV27
size: NA
D: NA

CDR3: CASSQDFHNSPLHF
DNA: TGTGCCAGCAGCCAGGACTTCCATAATTCACCCCTCCACTTT
J: TRBJ1-6
V: TRBV6-5
size: NA
D: NA

CDR3: CASRLQDNYGYTF
DNA: TGTGCCAGCAGGCTCCAGGATAACTATGGCTACACCTTC
J: TRBJ1-2
V: TRBV6-5
size: once
D: NA

CDR3: CAWAFGGRSYNEQFF
DNA: TGTGCCTGGGCCTTTGGCGGAAGATCCTACAATGAGCAGTTCTTC
J: TRBJ2-1
V: TRBV30
size: NA
D: NA

CDR3: CAWSPTGGSSEQYF
DNA: TGTGCCTGGAGCCCAACAGGGGGATCTTCCGAGCAGTACTTC
J: TRBJ2-7
V: TRBV30
size: NA
D: TRBD1

CDR3: CASSSQGQGDEKLFF
DNA: TGTGCCAGCAGCTCCCAGGGACAGGGAGACGAAAAACTGTTTTTT
J: TRBJ1-4
V: TRBV5-4
size: NA
D: TRBD1

CDR3: CAWSRGGANYGYTF
DNA: TGTGCCTGGAGTAGAGGGGGCGCGAACTATGGCTACACCTTC
J: TRBJ1-2
V: TRBV30
size: NA
D: TRBD1

CDR3: CASSFRGPAETQYF
DNA: TGTGCCAGCAGCTTTAGGGGCCCAGCGGAGACCCAGTACTTC
J: TRBJ2-5
V: TRBV13
size: once
D: NA

CDR3: CAISSPDRSRTDTQYF
DNA: TGTGCCATCAGTTCTCCCGACAGAAGCCGCACAGATACGCAGTATTTT
J: TRBJ2-3
V: TRBV10-3
size: once
D: NA

CDR3: CSVEGGGRAYNEQFF
DNA: TGCAGCGTTGAGGGCGGGGGCCGAGCATACAATGAGCAGTTCTTC
J: TRBJ2-1
V: TRBV29-1
size: NA
D: NA